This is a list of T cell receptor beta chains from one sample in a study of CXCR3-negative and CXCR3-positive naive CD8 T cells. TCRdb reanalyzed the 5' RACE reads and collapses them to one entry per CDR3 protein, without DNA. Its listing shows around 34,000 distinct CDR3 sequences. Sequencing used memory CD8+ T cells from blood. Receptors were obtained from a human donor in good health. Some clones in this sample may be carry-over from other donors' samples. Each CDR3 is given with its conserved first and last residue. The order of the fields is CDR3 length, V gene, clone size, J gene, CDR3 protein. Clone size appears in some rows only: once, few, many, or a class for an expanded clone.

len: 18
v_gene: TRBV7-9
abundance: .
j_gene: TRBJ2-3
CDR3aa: CASSPPPNNRGGTDTQYF

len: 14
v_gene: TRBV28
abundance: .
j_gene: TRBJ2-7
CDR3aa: CASSRRPPGYEQYF

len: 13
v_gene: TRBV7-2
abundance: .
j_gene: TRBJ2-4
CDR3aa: CASSRTGVNIQYF

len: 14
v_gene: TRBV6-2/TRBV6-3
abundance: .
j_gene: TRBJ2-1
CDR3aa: CASSFGALGNEQFF

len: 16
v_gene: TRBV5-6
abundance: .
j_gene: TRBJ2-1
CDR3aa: CASSLELAGGYNEQFF

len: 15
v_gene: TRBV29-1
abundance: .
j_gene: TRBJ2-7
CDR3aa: CSVIGGTAEFYEQYF

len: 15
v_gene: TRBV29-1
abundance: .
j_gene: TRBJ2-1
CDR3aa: CSVEAPPGPYNEQFF

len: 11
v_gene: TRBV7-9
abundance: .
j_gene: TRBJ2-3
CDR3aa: CASELQGTQYF

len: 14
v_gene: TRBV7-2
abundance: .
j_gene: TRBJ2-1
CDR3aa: CASSLEPSGNEQFF

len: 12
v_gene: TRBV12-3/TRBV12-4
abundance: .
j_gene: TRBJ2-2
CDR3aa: CASSIVTGELFF

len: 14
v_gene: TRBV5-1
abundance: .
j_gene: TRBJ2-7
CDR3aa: CASSLTGGAYEQYF

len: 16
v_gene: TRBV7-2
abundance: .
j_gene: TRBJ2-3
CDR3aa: CASSPPGLAETDTQYF

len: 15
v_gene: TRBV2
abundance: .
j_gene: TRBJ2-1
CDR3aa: CASSGQGAPYNEQFF

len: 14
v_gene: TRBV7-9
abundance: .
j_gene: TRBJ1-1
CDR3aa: CASSSGQGAHEAFF

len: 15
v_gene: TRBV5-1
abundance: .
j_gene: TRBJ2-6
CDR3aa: CASSLTGTGANVLTF

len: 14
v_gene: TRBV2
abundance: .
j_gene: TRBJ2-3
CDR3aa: CASNGAGGEDTQYF

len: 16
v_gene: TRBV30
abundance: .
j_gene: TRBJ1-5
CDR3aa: CAWRPFGTGGNQPQHF

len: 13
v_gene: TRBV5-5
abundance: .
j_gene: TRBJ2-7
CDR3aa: CASSFNRGREQYF

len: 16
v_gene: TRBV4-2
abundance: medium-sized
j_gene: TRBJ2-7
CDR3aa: CASSQDGTSGGYEQYF

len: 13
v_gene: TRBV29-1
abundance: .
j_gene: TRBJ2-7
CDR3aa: CSVESGGAYEQYF

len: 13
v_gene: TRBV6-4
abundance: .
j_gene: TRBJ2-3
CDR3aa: CASSIGGTDTQYF

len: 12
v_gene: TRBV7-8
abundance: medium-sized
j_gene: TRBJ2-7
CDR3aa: CASSTPSYEQYF

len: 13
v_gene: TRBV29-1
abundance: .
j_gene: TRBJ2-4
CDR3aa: CSGNRGSENIQYF

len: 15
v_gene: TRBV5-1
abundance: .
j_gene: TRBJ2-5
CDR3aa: CASSLLAGGGETQYF

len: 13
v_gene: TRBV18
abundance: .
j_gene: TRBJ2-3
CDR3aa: CASSPHGTDTQYF

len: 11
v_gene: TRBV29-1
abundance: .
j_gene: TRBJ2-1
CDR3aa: CSPGQGDEQFF

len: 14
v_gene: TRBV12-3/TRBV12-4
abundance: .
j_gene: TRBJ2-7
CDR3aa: CASSLVQGGNEQYF

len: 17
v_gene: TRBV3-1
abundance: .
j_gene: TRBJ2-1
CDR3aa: CASSQPGSLAETGSKFF

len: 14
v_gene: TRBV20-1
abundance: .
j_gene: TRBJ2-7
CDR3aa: CSARDVQNDYEQYF

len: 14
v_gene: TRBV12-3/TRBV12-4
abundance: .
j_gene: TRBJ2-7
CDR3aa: CASSLGDRGHEQYF

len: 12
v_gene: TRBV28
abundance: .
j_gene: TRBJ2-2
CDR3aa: CAGMGFTGELFF

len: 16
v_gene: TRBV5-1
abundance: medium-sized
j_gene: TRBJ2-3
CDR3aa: CASSPLAGGRPDTQYF

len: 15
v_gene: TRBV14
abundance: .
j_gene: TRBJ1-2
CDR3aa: CASSQALLNGYGYTF

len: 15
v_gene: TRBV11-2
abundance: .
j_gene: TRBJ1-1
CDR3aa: CASSFATGGRSEAFF

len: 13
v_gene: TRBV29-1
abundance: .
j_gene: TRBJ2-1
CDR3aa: CSAEGPGYNEQFF

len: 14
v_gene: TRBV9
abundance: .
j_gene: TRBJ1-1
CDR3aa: CASSAPQGGTEAFF